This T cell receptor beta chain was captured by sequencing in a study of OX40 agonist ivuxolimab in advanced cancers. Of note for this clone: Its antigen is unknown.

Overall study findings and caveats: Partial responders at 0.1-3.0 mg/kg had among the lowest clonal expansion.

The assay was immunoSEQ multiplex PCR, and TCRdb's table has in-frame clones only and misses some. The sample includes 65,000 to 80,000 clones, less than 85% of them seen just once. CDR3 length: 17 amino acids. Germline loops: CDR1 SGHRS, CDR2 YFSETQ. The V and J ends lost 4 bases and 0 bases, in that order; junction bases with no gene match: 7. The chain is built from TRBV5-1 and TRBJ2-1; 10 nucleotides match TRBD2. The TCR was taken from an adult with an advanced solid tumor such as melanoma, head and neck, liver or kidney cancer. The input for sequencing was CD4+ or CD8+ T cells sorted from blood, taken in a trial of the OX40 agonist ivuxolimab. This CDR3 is CASSTGLAVSSYNEQFF. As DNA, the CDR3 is TGCGCCAGCAGCACCGGACTAGCGGTAAGCTCCTACAATGAGCAGTTCTTC. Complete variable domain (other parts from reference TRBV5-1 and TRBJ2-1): KAGVTQTPRYLIKTRGQQVTLSCSPISGHRSVSWYQQTPGQGLQFLFEYFSETQRNKGNFPGRFSGRQFSNSRSEMNVSTLELGDSALYLCASSTGLAVSSYNEQFFGPGTRLTVL.